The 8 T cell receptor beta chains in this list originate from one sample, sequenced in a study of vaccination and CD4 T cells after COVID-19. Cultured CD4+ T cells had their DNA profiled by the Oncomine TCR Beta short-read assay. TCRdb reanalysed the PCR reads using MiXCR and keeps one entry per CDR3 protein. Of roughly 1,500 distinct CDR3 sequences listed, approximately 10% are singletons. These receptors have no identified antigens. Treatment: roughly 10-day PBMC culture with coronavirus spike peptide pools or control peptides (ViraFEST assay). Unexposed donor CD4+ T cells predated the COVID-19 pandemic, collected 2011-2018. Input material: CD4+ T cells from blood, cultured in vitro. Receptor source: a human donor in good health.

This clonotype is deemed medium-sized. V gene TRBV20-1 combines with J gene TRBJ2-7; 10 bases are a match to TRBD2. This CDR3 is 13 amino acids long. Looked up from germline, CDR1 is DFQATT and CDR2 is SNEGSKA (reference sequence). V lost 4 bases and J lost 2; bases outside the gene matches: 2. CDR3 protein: CSATSGGAYEQYF. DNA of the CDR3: TGCAGTGCTACGAGCGGGGGGGCCTACGAGCAGTACTTC.

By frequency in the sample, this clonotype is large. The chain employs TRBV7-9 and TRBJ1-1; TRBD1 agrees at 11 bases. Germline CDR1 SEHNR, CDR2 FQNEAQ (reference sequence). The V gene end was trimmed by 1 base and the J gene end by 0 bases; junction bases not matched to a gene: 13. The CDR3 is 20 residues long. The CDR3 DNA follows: TGTGCCAGCAGCTTAGGGAGGACAGGGGGCGGTAGGGGTTTGAACACTGAAGCTTTCTTT. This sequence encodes CASSLGRTGGGRGLNTEAFF.

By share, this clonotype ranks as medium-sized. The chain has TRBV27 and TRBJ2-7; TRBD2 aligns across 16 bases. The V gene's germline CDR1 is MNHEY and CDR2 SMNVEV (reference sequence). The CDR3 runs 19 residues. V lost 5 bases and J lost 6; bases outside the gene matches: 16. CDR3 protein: CASSPHLNRGLAGGREQYF. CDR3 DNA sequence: TGTGCCAGCAGTCCGCATCTTAACAGGGGACTAGCGGGGGGGCGCGAGCAGTACTTC.

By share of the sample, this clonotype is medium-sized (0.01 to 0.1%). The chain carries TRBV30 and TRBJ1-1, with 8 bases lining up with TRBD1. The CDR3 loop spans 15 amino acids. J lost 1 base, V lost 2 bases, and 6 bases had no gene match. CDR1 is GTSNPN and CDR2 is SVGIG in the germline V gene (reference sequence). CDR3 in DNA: TGTGCCTGGAGTACAGGGGGATGGACGAACACTGAAGCTTTCTTT. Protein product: CAWSTGGWTNTEAFF.

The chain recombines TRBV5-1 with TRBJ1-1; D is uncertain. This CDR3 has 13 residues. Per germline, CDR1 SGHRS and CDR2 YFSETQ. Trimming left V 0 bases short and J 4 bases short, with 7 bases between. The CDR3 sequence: CASSLVGSTEAFF. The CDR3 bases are TGCGCCAGCAGCTTGGTTGGATCCACTGAAGCTTTCTTT.

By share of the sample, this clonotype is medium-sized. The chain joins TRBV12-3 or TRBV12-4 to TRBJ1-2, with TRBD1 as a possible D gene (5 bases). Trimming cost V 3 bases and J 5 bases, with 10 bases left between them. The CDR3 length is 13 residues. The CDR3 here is CASSFSPGYGYTF. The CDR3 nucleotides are TGTGCCAGCAGTTTCTCCCCAGGGTATGGCTACACCTTC.

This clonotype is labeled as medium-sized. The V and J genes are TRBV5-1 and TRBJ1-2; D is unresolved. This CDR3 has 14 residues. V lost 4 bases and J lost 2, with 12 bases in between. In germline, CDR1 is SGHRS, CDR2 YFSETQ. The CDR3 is CASSPTDGNYGYTF. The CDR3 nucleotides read TGCGCCAGCAGCCCGACGGACGGAAACTATGGCTACACCTTC. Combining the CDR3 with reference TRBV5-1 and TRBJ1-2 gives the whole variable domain KAGVTQTPRYLIKTRGQQVTLSCSPISGHRSVSWYQQTPGQGLQFLFEYFSETQRNKGNFPGRFSGRQFSNSRSEMNVSTLELGDSALYLCASSPTDGNYGYTFGSGTRLTVV.

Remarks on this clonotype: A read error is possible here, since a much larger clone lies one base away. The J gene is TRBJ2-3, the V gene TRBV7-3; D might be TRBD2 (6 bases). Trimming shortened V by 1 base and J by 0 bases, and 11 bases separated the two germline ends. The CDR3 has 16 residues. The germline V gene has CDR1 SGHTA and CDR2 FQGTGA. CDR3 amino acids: CASSLIGDLSTDTQYF. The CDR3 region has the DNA TGTGCCAGCAGCTTAATAGGGGACTTGAGCACAGATACGCAGTATTTT.